This entry is about one T cell receptor beta chain. Its antigen is as yet unknown. Germline V gene lookup returns CDR1 SNHLY and CDR2 FYNNEI. V dropped 9 bases and J dropped 14 bases, with 14 bases sitting between them. This CDR3 comprises 10 residues. The data originate from a study of cytomegalovirus exposure and HLA in healthy donors. 60 Vbeta and 13 Jbeta primers were used in PCR. Assay used: immunoSEQ multiplex PCR; TCRdb lists only in-frame clones, some missing. Among around 62,000 clones listed, over 70% were seen once. Study outcomes and limitations: In vitro data verified a few CMV-associated chains as specific for CMV antigens. In a later analysis, TCR beta V- and J-gene trimming was associated with a missense DCLRE1C variant.

The gene calls are TRBV2 and TRBJ2-4; tentative D call: TRBD1 (7 bases). Sequenced input: PBMCs. The TCR was taken from a man in his sixties in good health and CMV-seropositive. The CDR3 region is CARGQWGEYF. CDR3 nucleotide sequence: TGTGCCAGGGGACAGTGGGGGGAGTACTTC. The full variable domain, completed using reference TRBV2 and TRBJ2-4, is EPEVTQTPSHQVTQMGQEVILRCVPISNHLYFYWYRQILGQKVEFLVSFYNNEISEKSEIFDDQFSVERPDGSNFTLKIRSTKLEDSAMYFCARGQWGEYFGAGTRLSVL.